The 20 T cell receptor beta chains presented below share a single source sample, sequenced in a study of T-cell reconstitution after alpha-beta-depleted transplantation in children. The TCRbeta library was prepared with unique molecular identifiers. In TCRdb, the PCR reads were re-called with MiXCR into one record per CDR3 protein. The sample has nearly 550,000 distinct CDR3 sequences; around 16% are singletons. This specimen was PBMCs from the stem cell graft donor, taken from the stem cell graft. The receptors stem from a human donor who donated a stem cell graft to a child with acute lymphoblastic leukemia.

The chain is built from TRBV20-1 and TRBJ2-3; D perhaps matches TRBD1 (5 bases). CDR1 DFQATT and CDR2 SNEGSKA come from the germline V gene (reference sequence). The CDR3 runs to 13 residues. Trimming took 3 bases from V and 6 from J, leaving 13 bases between them. As DNA, the CDR3 is TGCAGTGCTAGTAGGACACTACCTGATACGCAGTATTTT. This gives the protein CSASRTLPDTQYF.

The CDR3 DNA sequence: TGCGCCAGCAGCCCTCGAGTAGGGGGCTCCTACGAGCAGTACTTC. This translates into CASSPRVGGSYEQYF. V and J are TRBV5-1 and TRBJ2-7; D is perhaps TRBD1 (6 bases). The length of the CDR3 is 15 residues. Germline lookup yields CDR1 SGHRS and CDR2 YFSETQ. The V gene lost 4 bases and the J gene lost 0 bases, with 14 bases spanning the gap.

This sequence joins TRBV5-6 and TRBJ2-7, with 10 bases fitting TRBD2. The germline V gene encodes CDR1 SGHDT and CDR2 YYEEEE. Losses at the gene ends were 2 bases for V and 2 bases for J; bases not matched to a gene: 10. There are 17 residues in the CDR3. This CDR3 is CASSFWTSGLRTYEQYF. CDR3 sequence (DNA): TGTGCCAGCAGCTTTTGGACTAGCGGCCTCCGAACCTACGAGCAGTACTTC.

The V gene is TRBV4-1, the J gene TRBJ2-7; D remains unclear. This CDR3 comprises 13 residues. Per germline, CDR1 MGHRA and CDR2 YSYEKL. V lost 0 bases and J 6 bases, leaving 9 bases between the germline ends. The CDR3 DNA sequence: TGCGCCAGCAGCCAAGAGAGAAGACGCGAGCAGTACTTC. As protein: CASSQERRREQYF.

This clonotype has just a few counts. The rearrangement joins TRBV12-3 or TRBV12-4 to TRBJ2-3, with 7 bases matching TRBD1. This CDR3 comprises 15 residues. V lost 2 bases to trimming and J lost 6 bases; unmatched junction nucleotides: 8. CDR3 loop: CASSLSGGKWDTQYF. CDR3 DNA: TGTGCCAGCAGTTTATCAGGGGGTAAATGGGATACGCAGTATTTT.

The chain joins TRBV5-6 to TRBJ2-7; TRBD2 might be the D (6 bases). The germline CDR1 and CDR2 sequences are SGHDT and YYEEEE. The length of the CDR3 is 18 residues. V was cut by 2 bases and J by 5 bases, with 26 bases left in between. The CDR3 DNA follows: TGTGCCAGCAGCTTTTTCGCTCTACGGGGAGGTCGGCGCGACGAGCAGTACTTC. The encoded protein is CASSFFALRGGRRDEQYF.

This clonotype was seen only a few times. The chain joins TRBV5-1 to TRBJ2-7; possibly TRBD2 for D (5 bases). The CDR3 has 16 amino acids. Per the germline V gene, CDR1 is SGHRS and CDR2 is YFSETQ. V was clipped by 0 bases and J by 7 bases, with 20 bases between them. The CDR3: CASSLAVSRGLKEQYF. CDR3 in DNA: TGCGCCAGCAGCTTGGCCGTTTCCCGAGGGCTAAAGGAGCAGTACTTC.

The rearrangement joins TRBV4-1 to TRBJ2-1; the D is unclear. Germline-derived CDR1 and CDR2 are MGHRA and YSYEKL. The V gene lost 1 base and the J gene lost 7 bases, with 14 bases spanning the gap. The CDR3 is 15 residues long. CDR3 sequence: CASSQGISSYNEQFF. The CDR3 region has the DNA TGCGCCAGCAGCCAAGGAATCAGCTCGTATAATGAGCAGTTCTTC.

In its sample, this clonotype was seen many times. The chain recombines TRBV5-1 with TRBJ2-3, with 9 bases identical to TRBD2. The CDR3 sequence is 15 residues long. Trimming took 3 bases from V and 2 from J; bases not matched to a gene: 4. The V gene's germline CDR1 is SGHRS and CDR2 YFSETQ. This chain's CDR3 is CASSWGTSLTDTQYF. The DNA for the CDR3 is TGCGCCAGCAGCTGGGGGACTAGCCTCACAGATACGCAGTATTTT.

At least ten counts were recorded for this clonotype. This sequence joins TRBV5-1 and TRBJ1-1; D is ambiguous. Germline lookup yields CDR1 SGHRS and CDR2 YFSETQ. V lost 2 bases and J lost 1, with 9 bases in between. The CDR3 runs 14 residues. The CDR3 DNA follows: TGCGCCAGCAGCTTCGGGGAGGGGAACACTGAAGCTTTCTTT. Its translation is CASSFGEGNTEAFF. Using reference TRBV5-1 and TRBJ1-1 for the parts outside the CDR3, the full variable domain is KAGVTQTPRYLIKTRGQQVTLSCSPISGHRSVSWYQQTPGQGLQFLFEYFSETQRNKGNFPGRFSGRQFSNSRSEMNVSTLELGDSALYLCASSFGEGNTEAFFGQGTRLTVV.

This clonotype has just a few counts. The rearrangement joins TRBV6-5 to TRBJ1-3; TRBD1 agrees at 8 bases. The V segment lost 2 bases and the J segment 2 bases; nucleotides outside the gene matches: 5. The CDR3 spans 16 residues. Germline CDR1 is MNHEY and CDR2 is SVGAGI. The CDR3 DNA reads as TGTGCCAGCAGTTACGGAGACAGGGGAACTGGAAACACCATATATTTT. Its protein is CASSYGDRGTGNTIYF.

This clonotype came up a few times. The V call is TRBV12-3 or TRBV12-4, the J call TRBJ2-7, with 7 bases fitting TRBD1. V lost 1 base, J lost 6 bases, and 9 bases stayed unmatched. CDR3 length equals 15 residues. The CDR3 protein is CASSLEGALGFEQYF. The CDR3 coding sequence is TGTGCCAGCAGTTTAGAGGGGGCCCTCGGTTTCGAGCAGTACTTC.

There are a few counts of this clonotype. The chain joins TRBV20-1 to TRBJ2-7; TRBD2 matches at 7 bases. With 2 bases clipped from V and 0 bases from J, the junction kept 1 base outside the gene matches. Germline CDR1 and CDR2: DFQATT and SNEGSKA (reference sequence). There are 13 residues in the CDR3. CDR3 DNA: TGCAGTGCTAGACAGCGGGACTCCTACGAGCAGTACTTC. It yields the protein CSARQRDSYEQYF.

This clonotype was seen more than once but under ten times. The chain uses TRBV5-1 and TRBJ2-3; D might be TRBD2 (6 bases). CDR3 length: 15 residues. Germline V CDR1 and CDR2: SGHRS, YFSETQ. Between the trimmed V and J ends, which lost 3 bases and 2 bases, there was a span of 13 bases. CDR3 coding DNA: TGCGCCAGCAGCTCCCATCGGAGGGACACAGATACGCAGTATTTT. It translates to CASSSHRRDTDTQYF.

This clonotype was found a few times. The chain is built from TRBV29-1 and TRBJ1-1, with D perhaps TRBD1 (5 bases). CDR1 SQVTM and CDR2 ANQGSEA come from the germline V gene. Trimming shortened V by 5 bases and J by 4 bases, and 20 bases separated the two germline ends. The CDR3 spans 15 residues. The CDR3 sequence: CSVIWGSGRGTEAFF. The CDR3 DNA sequence: TGCAGCGTTATATGGGGGAGTGGAAGGGGCACTGAAGCTTTCTTT.

There are a few counts of this clonotype. The genes are TRBV7-9 and TRBJ1-2; a possible D gene is TRBD1 (6 bases). The V end was cut by 2 bases, the J end by 6 bases, with 22 bases between. This CDR3 contains 17 residues. Germline V gene sequence: CDR1 SEHNR, CDR2 FQNEAQ (reference sequence). The CDR3 here is CASSLTGRPRSGHGYTF. The CDR3 nucleotides read TGTGCCAGCAGCTTAACAGGGAGACCCCGATCAGGGCATGGCTACACCTTC. The variable domain in full, completed from reference TRBV7-9 and TRBJ1-2, reads DTGVSQNPRHKITKRGQNVTFRCDPISEHNRLYWYRQTLGQGPEFLTYFQNEAQLEKSRLLSDRFSAERPKGSFSTLEIQRTEQGDSAMYLCASSLTGRPRSGHGYTFGSGTRLTVV.

This clonotype was counted a few times. CDR3 loop: CSARDSVWRNIQYF. The CDR3 DNA follows: TGCAGTGCTAGAGACTCGGTCTGGAGAAACATTCAGTACTTC. The chain recombines TRBV20-1 with TRBJ2-4; no clear D. This CDR3 spans 14 amino acids. CDR1 is DFQATT, CDR2 SNEGSKA, per germline (reference sequence). V was clipped by 0 bases and J by 6 bases, with 12 bases between them.

V usage is TRBV15 and J usage is TRBJ2-2; perhaps D is TRBD1 or TRBD2 (5 bases each). The CDR3 spans 11 residues. The germline V gene encodes CDR1 LNHNV and CDR2 YYDKDF (reference sequence). V lost 9 bases and J 6 bases, leaving 8 bases between the germline ends. In DNA form, the CDR3 reads TGTGCCACTGGGGACGCCGGGGAGCTGTTTTTT. Amino acid sequence: CATGDAGELFF.

The chain couples TRBV27 to TRBJ2-1, with unresolved D. Germline-derived CDR1 and CDR2 are MNHEY and SMNVEV (reference sequence). The germline V and J ends were trimmed by 11 bases and 4 bases, with 0 bases remaining between them. The length of the CDR3 is 8 residues. CDR3 sequence (DNA): TGTGCCTACAATGAGCAGTTCTTC. This translates into CAYNEQFF.

This clonotype showed up just a few times. The chain links TRBV6-1 to TRBJ1-5; 7 bases match TRBD1. CDR1 MNHNS and CDR2 SASEGT come from the germline V gene. This CDR3 is 15 amino acids long. Trimming at V came to 3 bases and at J to 6 bases, leaving 8 bases not matched to a gene. CDR3 DNA sequence: TGTGCCAGCAGTGACGACAGGGTACGGAGTCAGCCCCAGCATTTT. Its protein is CASSDDRVRSQPQHF.